Listed below are T cell receptor beta chains from one sample, sequenced in a study of blood T cells in healthy people across ages. TCRdb ran MiXCR on the 5' RACE reads and lists one entry per CDR3 protein. In the table there are about 620,000 distinct CDR3 sequences, 52% of which are singletons. Sequenced sample: blood. These receptor sequences come from a woman of 80 years or more in good health. The conserved cysteine and the conserved F or W are not part of the CDR3 here.

v_call: TRBV13; j_call: TRBJ2-5; cdr3_aa: ASSPPTGQIQETQY
v_call: TRBV2; j_call: TRBJ2-2; cdr3_aa: ASRTSGATSNTGELF
v_call: TRBV7-9; j_call: TRBJ2-1; cdr3_aa: ASSPPGSSYNEQF
v_call: TRBV4-1; j_call: TRBJ2-3; cdr3_aa: ASSHARPGQGRGDTQY
v_call: TRBV4-2; j_call: TRBJ1-3; cdr3_aa: ASSQDNRAHSGNTIY
v_call: TRBV7-9; j_call: TRBJ1-4; cdr3_aa: ASYRAGGLNEKLF
v_call: TRBV12-3/TRBV12-4; j_call: TRBJ2-5; cdr3_aa: ASRTSGRGRETQY
v_call: TRBV5-6; j_call: TRBJ2-7; cdr3_aa: ASSSTGTGEQY
v_call: TRBV12-3/TRBV12-4; j_call: TRBJ1-5; cdr3_aa: ASSLGNRGKQPQH
v_call: TRBV20-1; j_call: TRBJ2-1; cdr3_aa: SARDPLTSGGAGEQF
v_call: TRBV5-1; j_call: TRBJ1-4; cdr3_aa: ASSLQVPEEKLF
v_call: TRBV7-2; j_call: TRBJ2-7; cdr3_aa: ASSLARAYEQY
v_call: TRBV7-9; j_call: TRBJ1-4; cdr3_aa: ASSLVRDRVEKLF
v_call: TRBV14; j_call: TRBJ2-1; cdr3_aa: ASSQDGIGGSSYNEQF
v_call: TRBV9; j_call: TRBJ2-5; cdr3_aa: ASSATGGSETQY
v_call: TRBV7-9; j_call: TRBJ2-3; cdr3_aa: ASSFLRDTQY
v_call: TRBV25-1; j_call: TRBJ2-3; cdr3_aa: ASARAGADTQY
v_call: TRBV15; j_call: TRBJ2-7; cdr3_aa: ATSRERGPSYEQY
v_call: TRBV4-3; j_call: TRBJ1-2; cdr3_aa: ASSQLGGGYGYT
v_call: TRBV12-3/TRBV12-4; j_call: TRBJ2-5; cdr3_aa: ASSFYGTRYQETQY
v_call: TRBV7-3; j_call: TRBJ1-2; cdr3_aa: ASSLSQTHGYT
v_call: TRBV5-1; j_call: TRBJ1-1; cdr3_aa: AGRERPMNTEAF
v_call: TRBV6-5; j_call: TRBJ2-7; cdr3_aa: ASRGTASISTYEQY
v_call: TRBV14; j_call: TRBJ1-4; cdr3_aa: ASSQEGRVIGEKLF
v_call: TRBV3-1; j_call: TRBJ1-5; cdr3_aa: ASSQGHNQPQH
v_call: TRBV2; j_call: TRBJ2-2; cdr3_aa: ASSDRGRNTGELF
v_call: TRBV10-3; j_call: TRBJ1-6; cdr3_aa: ATRAEYNSPLH
v_call: TRBV5-1; j_call: TRBJ2-7; cdr3_aa: ASSVAHPRDEQY
v_call: TRBV7-2; j_call: .; cdr3_aa: ASSLLGGGNRETQY
v_call: TRBV3-1; j_call: TRBJ2-1; cdr3_aa: ASSPGLARTPYNEQF
v_call: TRBV15; j_call: TRBJ2-7; cdr3_aa: ATSLGWEQY
v_call: TRBV24-1; j_call: TRBJ2-2; cdr3_aa: ATEGRENTGELF
v_call: TRBV6-5; j_call: TRBJ1-6; cdr3_aa: ANSTFDSLGNSPLH
v_call: TRBV3-1; j_call: TRBJ2-1; cdr3_aa: ASSQPHLAGEGNEQF
v_call: TRBV5-1; j_call: .; cdr3_aa: ASSLGGRSSGPYNEQY
v_call: TRBV14; j_call: TRBJ1-1; cdr3_aa: ASSQDPYTEAF